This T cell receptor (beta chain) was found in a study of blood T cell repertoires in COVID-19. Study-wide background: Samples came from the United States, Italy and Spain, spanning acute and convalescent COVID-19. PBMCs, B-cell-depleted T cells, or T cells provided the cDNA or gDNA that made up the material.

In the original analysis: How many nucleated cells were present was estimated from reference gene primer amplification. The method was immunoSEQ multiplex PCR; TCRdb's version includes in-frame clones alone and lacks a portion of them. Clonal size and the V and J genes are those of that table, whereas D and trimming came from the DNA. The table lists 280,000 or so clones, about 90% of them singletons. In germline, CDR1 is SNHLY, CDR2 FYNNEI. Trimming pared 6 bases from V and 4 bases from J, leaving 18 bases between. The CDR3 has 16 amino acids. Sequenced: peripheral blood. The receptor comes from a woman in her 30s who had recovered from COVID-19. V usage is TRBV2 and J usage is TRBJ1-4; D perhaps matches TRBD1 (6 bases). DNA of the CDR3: TGTGCCAGCAGAGAGCTTACAGGGAAGGATAATGAAAAACTGTTTTTT. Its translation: CASRELTGKDNEKLFF.